This T cell receptor (beta chain) was sequenced during a study of blood T cell repertoires in COVID-19. Study-wide context: The study drew acute and convalescent COVID-19 samples from the United States, Italy and Spain. From T cells, B-cell-depleted T cells, or PBMCs came the material, which was cDNA or gDNA.

As processed by the authors: The authors estimated nucleated cell counts from reference gene primer amplification. The table came from immunoSEQ multiplex PCR; TCRdb's copy has only in-frame clones and leaves some out. From that table come the V and J calls and clone size; the DNA was used to work out D and trimming. The sample consists of tens of thousands of clones, around 75% of them appearing once. The germline V and J ends were trimmed by 2 bases and 4 bases, with 12 bases remaining between them. The germline V gene has CDR1 MNHEY and CDR2 SVGEGT. The CDR3 spans 14 residues. The V call is TRBV6-2 or TRBV6-3, the J call TRBJ2-7; D ambiguous. The sequence was obtained from a man aged 65-85 years with acute or convalescent COVID-19. Material for sequencing was peripheral blood. Here the CDR3 DNA reads TGTGCCAGCAGTTACGAGGTTGGATCTTACGAGCAGTACTTC. This translates into CASSYEVGSYEQYF.